These T cell receptor beta chains were read from a single sample in a study of tumor and adjacent non-tumor tissue in lung cancer. TCRdb reprocessed the multiplex PCR reads with MiXCR, giving one entry per CDR3 protein. The data show over 130,000 distinct CDR3 sequences, approximately 70% seen once. The specimen sequenced was lung tumor tissue. These receptors originate from a man between 60 and 75 years old with small cell lung cancer. Each CDR3 is given with its conserved first and last residue. A D gene is named only where the DNA matches it firmly. Size is omitted from some rows. Given values are once, few, many or a class for expanded clones.

v_gene: TRBV12-3/TRBV12-4
j_gene: TRBJ2-1
d_gene: -
abundance: -
CDR3aa: CASSLWQAAEQFF
CDR3nt: TGTGCCAGCAGTTTATGGCAGGCCGCTGAGCAGTTCTTC

v_gene: TRBV20-1
j_gene: TRBJ1-4
d_gene: -
abundance: -
CDR3aa: CSARVNEKLFF
CDR3nt: TGCAGTGCTAGAGTTAATGAAAAACTGTTTTTT

v_gene: TRBV7-2
j_gene: TRBJ2-4
d_gene: -
abundance: -
CDR3aa: CASSLEGLGHIQYF
CDR3nt: TGTGCCAGCAGCTTAGAGGGCCTCGGTCACATTCAGTACTTC

v_gene: TRBV28
j_gene: TRBJ2-3
d_gene: -
abundance: -
CDR3aa: CASRDRSYTDTQYF
CDR3nt: TGTGCCAGCAGGGACAGAAGCTACACAGATACACAGTATTTT

v_gene: TRBV6-1
j_gene: TRBJ2-7
d_gene: -
abundance: -
CDR3aa: CASGQGGVYERYF
CDR3nt: TGTGCCAGCGGGCAGGGTGGGGTCTACGAGCGGTACTTC

v_gene: TRBV29-1
j_gene: TRBJ1-2
d_gene: -
abundance: -
CDR3aa: CSVIRGWVYF
CDR3nt: TGCAGCGTCATTAGGGGCTGGGTCTACTTC

v_gene: TRBV10-3
j_gene: TRBJ1-1
d_gene: -
abundance: -
CDR3aa: CAIGIDGTEAFF
CDR3nt: TGTGCCATCGGAATAGATGGCACTGAAGCTTTCTTT

v_gene: TRBV4-1
j_gene: TRBJ2-6
d_gene: -
abundance: -
CDR3aa: CASSQEGSGCGANVLTF
CDR3nt: TGTGCCAGCAGCCAAGAGGGGTCTGGATGTGGGGCCAACGTCCTGACTTTC

v_gene: TRBV29-1
j_gene: TRBJ1-3
d_gene: -
abundance: -
CDR3aa: CSVRWGAENTIYF
CDR3nt: TGCAGCGTTCGCTGGGGGGCAGAAAACACCATATATTTT

v_gene: TRBV11-2
j_gene: TRBJ2-5
d_gene: -
abundance: -
CDR3aa: CASSLVVNGETQNF
CDR3nt: TGTGCCAGCAGCTTAGTAGTGAACGGAGAGACCCAGAACTTC

v_gene: TRBV20-1
j_gene: TRBJ2-3
d_gene: -
abundance: -
CDR3aa: CSALTPEASDTQYF
CDR3nt: TGCAGTGCCTTGACCCCCGAGGCGTCAGATACGCAGTATTTT

v_gene: TRBV20-1
j_gene: TRBJ1-4
d_gene: -
abundance: many
CDR3aa: CSARGVSNEKLFF
CDR3nt: TGCAGTGCTAGAGGTGTGTCTAATGAAAAACTGTTTTTT

v_gene: TRBV4-2
j_gene: TRBJ2-1
d_gene: -
abundance: many
CDR3aa: CASSQGDSSYNEQFF
CDR3nt: TGTGCCAGCAGCCAAGGGGACTCTTCCTACAATGAGCAGTTCTTC

v_gene: TRBV7-9
j_gene: TRBJ1-2
d_gene: TRBD1
abundance: -
CDR3aa: CASFGQGHGYTF
CDR3nt: TGTGCCAGCTTCGGACAGGGTCATGGCTACACCTTC

v_gene: TRBV29-1
j_gene: TRBJ2-1
d_gene: TRBD2
abundance: -
CDR3aa: CSVEQRGNYNKQFF
CDR3nt: TGCAGCGTTGAACAGCGGGGCAATTACAATAAGCAGTTCTTC

v_gene: TRBV5-5
j_gene: TRBJ1-1
d_gene: -
abundance: -
CDR3aa: CASGRASAGTEAFF
CDR3nt: TGTGCCAGCGGGAGGGCCTCCGCGGGCACTGAAGCTTTCTTT

v_gene: TRBV9
j_gene: TRBJ2-2
d_gene: -
abundance: -
CDR3aa: CASRARLNTGELFF
CDR3nt: TGTGCCAGCAGGGCTCGGCTGAACACCGGGGAGCTGTTTTTT

v_gene: TRBV20-1
j_gene: TRBJ2-5
d_gene: -
abundance: -
CDR3aa: CNGQGFGETQYF
CDR3nt: TGCAATGGTCAGGGCTTTGGAGAGACCCAGTACTTC

v_gene: TRBV12-3/TRBV12-4
j_gene: TRBJ2-1
d_gene: -
abundance: -
CDR3aa: CASCPIYGGDQFF
CDR3nt: TGTGCCAGCTGTCCTATTTACGGGGGTGATCAGTTCTTC

v_gene: TRBV6-2/TRBV6-3
j_gene: TRBJ1-5
d_gene: TRBD1
abundance: once
CDR3aa: CACGTECSDQSQHF
CDR3nt: TGTGCCTGCGGGACAGAGTGTAGCGATCAGTCCCAGCATTTT

v_gene: TRBV28
j_gene: TRBJ2-2
d_gene: -
abundance: few
CDR3aa: CATKDRNTGELFF
CDR3nt: TGTGCCACAAAGGACAGGAACACCGGGGAGCTGTTTTTT

v_gene: TRBV2
j_gene: TRBJ2-2
d_gene: TRBD1
abundance: once
CDR3aa: CASSRLGQTNTGELFF
CDR3nt: TGTGCCAGCAGTCGTTTGGGACAGACGAACACCGGGGAGCTGTTTTTT